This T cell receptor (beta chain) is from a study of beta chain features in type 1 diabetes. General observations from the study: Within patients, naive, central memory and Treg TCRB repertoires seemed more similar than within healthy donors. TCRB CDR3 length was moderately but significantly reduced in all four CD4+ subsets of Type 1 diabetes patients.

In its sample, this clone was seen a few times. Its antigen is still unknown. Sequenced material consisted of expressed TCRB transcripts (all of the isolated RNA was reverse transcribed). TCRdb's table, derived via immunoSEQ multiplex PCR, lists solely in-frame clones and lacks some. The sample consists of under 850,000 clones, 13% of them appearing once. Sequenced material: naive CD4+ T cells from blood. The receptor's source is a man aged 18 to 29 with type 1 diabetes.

The CDR3 spells CASSRGTDQPQHF. The DNA of the CDR3 is TGTGCCAGCAGCCGGGGGACAGATCAGCCCCAGCATTTT. The chain has TRBV14 and TRBJ1-5; 7 bases agree with TRBD1. This CDR3 contains 13 residues. In germline, CDR1 is SGHDN, CDR2 FVKESK. Trimming removed 4 bases from V and 5 bases from J; junction bases left unmatched: 2. Full variable domain (remainder filled in from reference TRBV14 and TRBJ1-5): EAGVTQFPSHSVIEKGQTVTLRCDPISGHDNLYWYRRVMGKEIKFLLHFVKESKQDESGMPNNRFLAERTGGTYSTLKVQPAELEDSGVYFCASSRGTDQPQHFGDGTRLSIL.